These 30 T cell receptor beta chains originate from one sample sequenced in a study of shared clonotypes between healthy human individuals (TCRdb year 2020). Library preparation was by the immunoSEQ multiplex PCR assay. TCRdb limited this immuneACCESS table to in-frame rearrangements with V and J called. A share of clones is missing; checked studies link under half to unresolved V genes, and the rest is unexplained. The sample table lists around 690,000 clones, about 90% of them with a count of one. The ten top clones hold 30% to 35% of the sample. The sequenced sample was memory CD8+ T cells from PBMCs. In the paper's terms, the cell subset or site label means: CD45RO+ cells pooled with CCR7-negative TemRA cells. Receptors were obtained from a man between 18 and 29 years old in good health. Some clones in this sample may be carry-over from other donors' samples.

The CDR3 DNA reads TGTGCCAGCAGATCACAGGGTGGGGAGCAGTACTTC. Encoded protein: CASRSQGGEQYF. The V call is TRBV5-4, the J call TRBJ2-7; a possible D gene is TRBD1 (6 bases). The CDR3 has 12 amino acids. The V gene lost 5 bases and the J gene lost 7 bases, with 13 bases spanning the gap. From germline, CDR1 is SGHNT and CDR2 YYREEE (reference sequence).

The rearrangement uses TRBV6-1 and TRBJ2-3, with D possibly matching TRBD1 (6 bases). Germline lookup yields CDR1 MNHNS and CDR2 SASEGT. V was trimmed by 7 bases and J by 0 bases, leaving 11 bases between them. This CDR3 is built from 14 residues. This CDR3 is CASMRDRSTDTQYF. In DNA, the CDR3 is TGTGCCAGCATGAGAGACAGGAGCACAGATACGCAGTATTTT.

V and J are TRBV7-3 and TRBJ2-3; TRBD1 matches at 8 bases. The germline V gene encodes CDR1 SGHTA and CDR2 FQGTGA. Trimming cost V 4 bases and J 4 bases; bases outside gene matches: 1. This CDR3 has 13 residues. The CDR3 protein is CASSWTGPDTQYF. For the CDR3, the DNA is TGTGCCAGCAGCTGGACAGGGCCAGATACGCAGTATTTT.

The chain employs TRBV7-9 and TRBJ1-3; maybe TRBD1 (6 bases). Trimming pared 5 bases from V and 8 bases from J, leaving 16 bases between. This CDR3 has 14 amino acids. Germline V lookup: CDR1 SEHNR, CDR2 FQNEAQ (reference sequence). In DNA, the CDR3 is TGTGCCAGCAGCCCGAACAGGGAATTCTACACCATATATTTT. It specifies CASSPNREFYTIYF.

The V gene is TRBV19, the J gene TRBJ2-1, with D hard to call. V lost 5 bases and J lost 9, with 14 bases in between. The CDR3 contains 13 residues. CDR1 and CDR2 from the germline V gene are LNHDA and SQIVND (reference sequence). CDR3 DNA sequence: TGTGCCAGTAGTCCTCGAGTCGTCGGTGAGCAGTTCTTC. It specifies CASSPRVVGEQFF.

CDR3 region: CASKTELLAYEQYF. The CDR3 nucleotides read TGCGCCAGCAAGACAGAGCTACTAGCCTACGAGCAGTACTTC. The gene calls are TRBV10-2 and TRBJ2-7; TRBD1 or TRBD2 may be the D gene (5 bases each). This CDR3 has 14 residues. CDR1 and CDR2 from the germline V gene are WSHSY and SAAADI. V lost 7 bases, J lost 2 bases, and 15 bases lay in between.

The genes are TRBV29-1 and TRBJ2-5; 8 nucleotides align to TRBD2. CDR1 and CDR2 from the germline V gene are SQVTM and ANQGSEA. The CDR3 consists of 14 residues. V shed 6 bases, J shed 11 bases, and the junction held 17 bases outside the gene matches. Here the CDR3 reads CSVAISGTLLEQYF. The DNA of the CDR3 is TGCAGCGTCGCAATTAGCGGGACCCTGTTGGAGCAGTACTTC.

This chain links TRBV12-5 with TRBJ2-3; 14 bases are shared with TRBD2. The CDR3 extends over 18 amino acids. J was trimmed by 1 base and V by 5 bases; bases with no gene match: 8. Looked up from germline, CDR1 is LGHNT and CDR2 is FRNRAP. The CDR3 loop is CASGGGTSGSGGTDTQYF. Written as DNA, the CDR3 is TGTGCTAGTGGTGGCGGGACTAGCGGGAGTGGGGGCACAGATACGCAGTATTTT.

The chain recombines TRBV4-1 with TRBJ2-7, with a possible D match to TRBD1 (7 bases). Trimming took 0 bases from V and 4 from J, leaving 19 bases between them. Germline V CDR1 and CDR2: MGHRA, YSYEKL. The CDR3 is 17 residues long. The CDR3 is CASSQEWRQGGVYEQYF. In DNA, the CDR3 is TGCGCCAGCAGCCAAGAGTGGAGACAGGGCGGGGTATACGAGCAGTACTTC.

The chain is built from TRBV9 and TRBJ2-3; TRBD2 matches 11 bases. The CDR3 consists of 17 residues. With 0 bases clipped from V and 4 bases from J, the junction kept 7 bases outside the gene matches. CDR1 is SGDLS, CDR2 YYNGEE, per germline. The CDR3 DNA sequence: TGTGCCAGCAGCGTAGAGCTGGCTAGCGGGAGGTCAGATACGCAGTATTTT. As protein: CASSVELASGRSDTQYF.

The V gene is TRBV2, the J gene TRBJ1-2, with D perhaps TRBD1 (6 bases). The CDR3 consists of 16 residues. V dropped 6 bases and J dropped 2 bases, with 19 bases sitting between them. CDR1 is SNHLY, CDR2 FYNNEI, per germline. CDR3 residues: CASRTTRDTENYGYTF. The CDR3 nucleotides read TGTGCCAGCAGGACCACTCGGGACACCGAAAACTATGGCTACACCTTC.

The sample holds a few counts of this clone. The chain joins TRBV10-3 to TRBJ1-1; 8 positions agree with TRBD1. Germline assignment: CDR1 ENHRY and CDR2 SYGVKD. V shed 6 bases and J 3 bases; nucleotides not matched to a gene: 9. CDR3 length equals 15 residues. The CDR3 DNA sequence: TGTGCCATCAGCGACCAGGGGGCGAGGTACACTGAAGCTTTCTTT. Translation: CAISDQGARYTEAFF.

This chain joins TRBV9 and TRBJ2-6; possibly TRBD2 for D (5 bases). The CDR3 loop spans 18 amino acids. CDR1 is SGDLS, CDR2 YYNGEE, per germline. Trimming left V 4 bases short and J 0 bases short, with 17 bases between. Here the CDR3 DNA reads TGTGCCAGCAGCAGACTAAGGGATACCTACTCTGGGGCCAACGTCCTGACTTTC. Its protein is CASSRLRDTYSGANVLTF. The full variable domain, in which reference TRBV9 and TRBJ2-6 provide the parts outside the CDR3, is DSGVTQTPKHLITATGQRVTLRCSPRSGDLSVYWYQQSLDQGLQFLIQYYNGEERAKGNILERFSAQQFPDLHSELNLSSLELGDSALYFCASSRLRDTYSGANVLTFGAGSRLTVL.

The V gene is TRBV13, the J gene TRBJ2-2; D may match TRBD1 or TRBD2 (5 bases each). Germline CDR1 PRHDT, CDR2 FYEKMQ (reference sequence). The CDR3 has 15 amino acids. Trimming stripped 5 bases from V and 4 bases from J, with 14 bases between. The CDR3, as DNA: TGTGCCAGCAGCCCGCTGAGGGGCGGCACCGGGGAGCTGTTTTTT. This sequence encodes CASSPLRGGTGELFF.

The chain joins TRBV4-3 to TRBJ1-2, with D unresolved. This CDR3 contains 14 residues. The V and J ends lost 4 bases and 0 bases respectively, with 9 bases between them. CDR1 and CDR2 (germline): LGHNA, YSLEER. CDR3 amino acids: CASSPLKANYGYTF. DNA for the CDR3: TGCGCCAGCAGCCCTTTAAAAGCTAACTATGGCTACACCTTC.

The chain is built from TRBV7-6 and TRBJ2-7; possible D gene TRBD2, 7 bases. The CDR3 contains 15 residues. Germline loops: CDR1 SGHVS, CDR2 FNYEAQ. Trimming cost V 1 base and J 5 bases, with 15 bases left between them. The CDR3 nucleotides read TGTGCCAGCAGCTTAGAGGCGAAGGGGGGGGACGAGCAGTACTTC. Protein: CASSLEAKGGDEQYF. Together with reference TRBV7-6 and TRBJ2-7, the CDR3 gives the full variable domain: GAGVSQSPRYKVTKRGQDVALRCDPISGHVSLYWYRQALGQGPEFLTYFNYEAQQDKSGLPNDRFSAERPEGSISTLTIQRTEQRDSAMYRCASSLEAKGGDEQYFGPGTRLTVT.

CDR3 in DNA: TGCGCCAGCTCGAAGAGGCTAGCGGGAGATCCGTACCAAGAGACCCAGTACTTC. Its translation: CASSKRLAGDPYQETQYF. V and J are TRBV5-1 and TRBJ2-5; 10 bases match TRBD2. The CDR3 is made up of 18 amino acids. Germline CDR1 reads SGHRS; CDR2 reads YFSETQ. The J segment lost 0 bases and the V segment lost 7 bases, leaving 15 bases of the junction unmatched.

The rearrangement joins TRBV28 to TRBJ1-4; 7 bases fit TRBD1. This CDR3 comprises 14 residues. The germline V gene has CDR1 MDHEN and CDR2 SYDVKM. The trim removed 8 bases at V and 7 bases at J, leaving 10 bases unmatched. The CDR3: CASVRQGEGEKLFF. The CDR3 DNA reads as TGTGCCAGCGTGAGACAGGGAGAGGGTGAAAAACTGTTTTTT.

The chain has TRBV7-8 and TRBJ2-1, with TRBD1 identical over 7 bases. Germline CDR1 reads SGHVS; CDR2 reads FQNEAQ. The CDR3 has 15 residues. V lost 6 bases, J lost 5 bases, and 10 bases stayed unmatched. CDR3 bases: TGTGCCAGCAGTCCCGGACCGGGACAGAACAATGAGCAGTTCTTC. Its protein is CASSPGPGQNNEQFF.

This clone has just one count. The same CDR3 arises from other DNA sequences in this sample as well. V gene TRBV5-1 combines with J gene TRBJ2-7; 10 bases are a match to TRBD1. The CDR3 sequence is 14 residues long. The V and J ends lost 2 bases and 2 bases, in that order; junction bases with no gene match: 1. From germline, CDR1 is SGHRS and CDR2 YFSETQ. The CDR3 bases are TGCGCCAGCAGCTTCGGGACAGGGGCCTACGAGCAGTACTTC. Its protein is CASSFGTGAYEQYF.

The chain carries TRBV27 and TRBJ2-1, with D possibly being TRBD1 (5 bases). There are 15 residues in the CDR3. Germline values: CDR1 MNHEY, CDR2 SMNVEV (reference sequence). V gave up 4 bases and J gave up 5 bases, with 15 bases separating them. CDR3 DNA sequence: TGTGCCAGCAGTTCCATGTATACAGGCCACAATGAGCAGTTCTTC. Amino acid sequence: CASSSMYTGHNEQFF.

V and J are TRBV7-8 and TRBJ2-1; 9 nucleotides line up with TRBD2. Trimming removed 1 base from V and 5 bases from J; junction bases left unmatched: 9. From germline, CDR1 is SGHVS and CDR2 FQNEAQ. The CDR3 sequence is 17 residues long. The CDR3 region has the DNA TGTGCCAGCAGCTTAGGAGGGTCGGGACTAGCACACAATGAGCAGTTCTTC. Its protein product is CASSLGGSGLAHNEQFF.

This clone showed up many times. The V and J genes are TRBV28 and TRBJ1-2, with TRBD1 matching 11 bases. This CDR3 is 16 amino acids long. From germline, CDR1 is MDHEN and CDR2 SYDVKM. V shed 8 bases and J 1 base; nucleotides not matched to a gene: 9. The CDR3 protein is CASYFGTGGHNYGYTF. The CDR3 DNA reads TGTGCCAGCTACTTCGGGACAGGGGGACATAACTATGGCTACACCTTC.

This clone was seen a single time. The sample has other DNA sequences that encode this CDR3 too. The CDR3 here is CASSPGTGGYEQYF. The CDR3 nucleotides are TGTGCCAGCAGTCCTGGGACAGGGGGCTACGAGCAGTACTTC. The chain combines TRBV27 with TRBJ2-7, with TRBD1 matching over 11 bases. Germline CDR1 and CDR2: MNHEY and SMNVEV (reference sequence). Losses at the gene ends were 5 bases for V and 3 bases for J; bases not matched to a gene: 3. The CDR3 sequence is 14 residues long.

The chain couples TRBV4-3 to TRBJ2-5; 10 bases map to TRBD2. J was trimmed by 5 bases and V by 1 base; bases with no gene match: 13. The CDR3 runs 18 residues. The germline gives CDR1 LGHNA, CDR2 YSLEER. The CDR3 is CASSQGVASGSLSETQYF. The CDR3 DNA sequence: TGCGCCAGCAGCCAAGGGGTCGCTAGCGGGAGTTTAAGTGAGACCCAGTACTTC.

This chain connects TRBV27 to TRBJ1-5, with 8 bases aligning to TRBD1. Germline V gene lookup returns CDR1 MNHEY and CDR2 SMNVEV (reference sequence). The CDR3 runs to 13 residues. Trimming removed 4 bases from V and 10 bases from J; junction bases left unmatched: 6. The CDR3 DNA follows: TGTGCCAGCAGTTCGGCAGGGGGCGTTCCCCAGCATTTT. Amino acid sequence: CASSSAGGVPQHF.

The genes are TRBV27 and TRBJ2-7, with a tentative D call TRBD2 (5 bases). The CDR3 extends over 16 amino acids. V dropped 0 bases and J dropped 2 bases, with 14 bases sitting between them. CDR1 and CDR2 (germline): MNHEY, SMNVEV (reference sequence). DNA for the CDR3: TGTGCCAGCAGTTTATCATGGGGAGATCAAGCCTACGAGCAGTACTTC. Translation: CASSLSWGDQAYEQYF.

The count of this clone is one. The chain is built from TRBV9 and TRBJ2-5; D is ambiguous. Trimming took off 0 bases at V and 4 bases at J, with 4 bases between the two ends. Germline loops: CDR1 SGDLS, CDR2 YYNGEE. The CDR3 is 12 residues long. The CDR3 coding sequence is TGTGCCAGCAGCGTAGATAGAGAGACCCAGTACTTC. Its protein is CASSVDRETQYF.

The rearrangement links TRBV7-6 to TRBJ2-7; 7 bases map to TRBD1. V lost 3 bases, J lost 0 bases, and 5 bases stayed unmatched. Germline CDR1 and CDR2: SGHVS and FNYEAQ. The CDR3 has 15 amino acids. CDR3 region: CASSFYRGSSYEQYF. CDR3 DNA: TGTGCCAGCAGCTTCTACAGGGGCAGCTCCTACGAGCAGTACTTC.

The CDR3 sequence is CASSFIRDIAYEQYF. In DNA, the CDR3 is TGTGCCAGCAGTTTTATTCGGGACATAGCCTACGAGCAGTACTTC. This chain connects TRBV28 to TRBJ2-7; D is possibly TRBD1 (6 bases). Trimming cost V 3 bases and J 2 bases, with 14 bases left between them. The CDR3 covers 15 residues. Per germline, CDR1 MDHEN and CDR2 SYDVKM.